A single sample gave rise to the 12 T cell receptor beta chains below, sequenced in a study of beta chain features in type 1 diabetes. TCRB transcripts that were expressed got sequenced, as all of the isolated RNA had been reverse transcribed. This table comes from immunoSEQ multiplex PCR, and its TCRdb copy is limited to in-frame clones, with some not included. In the table there are about 340,000 clones, approximately 12% of which are singletons. Their antigens are not known. Findings and limits, study-wide: All four CD4+ subsets of Type 1 diabetes patients contained TCRB CDR3s that were moderately but significantly shorter.

The sample was naive CD4+ T cells from blood. The receptors here all came from a woman between 18 and 29 years old with type 1 diabetes.

The chain links TRBV29-1 to TRBJ2-7; 8 bases line up with TRBD2. This CDR3 region has 14 residues. CDR1 is SQVTM and CDR2 is ANQGSEA in the germline V gene. V lost 5 bases, J lost 0 bases, and 6 bases stayed unmatched. CDR3 region: CSVRWSGSSYEQYF. The DNA for the CDR3 is TGCAGCGTTAGGTGGAGCGGGAGCTCCTACGAGCAGTACTTC.

In this sample, this clone turned up a few times. J is TRBJ1-1 and V is TRBV19; weak D call: TRBD1 (6 bases). CDR1 is LNHDA, CDR2 SQIVND, per germline (reference sequence). The CDR3 has 14 residues. Trimming pared 3 bases from V and 3 bases from J, leaving 11 bases between. This CDR3 is CASSIGGGHTEAFF. CDR3 DNA: TGTGCCAGTAGTATCGGCGGGGGGCACACTGAAGCTTTCTTT.

Here the CDR3 reads CASSYSRVNTEAFF. The CDR3 DNA reads as TGTGCCAGCAGTTACTCCAGGGTGAACACTGAAGCTTTCTTT. This rearrangement joins TRBV6-6 to TRBJ1-1; weak D call: TRBD1 (5 bases). CDR1 MNHNY and CDR2 SVGAGI come from the germline V gene (reference sequence). The CDR3 extends over 14 amino acids. The V end was cut by 0 bases, the J end by 0 bases, with 5 bases between.

The chain recombines TRBV14 with TRBJ2-1, with TRBD2 identical over 12 bases. This CDR3 contains 16 residues. CDR1 SGHDN and CDR2 FVKESK come from the germline V gene. The ends lost 2 bases at V and 5 bases at J; junction bases unmatched: 4. The CDR3 here is CASSQTLAGGHNEQFF. The CDR3 DNA reads TGTGCCAGCAGCCAAACCCTAGCGGGAGGGCACAATGAGCAGTTCTTC. Using reference TRBV14 and TRBJ2-1 for the parts outside the CDR3, the full variable domain is EAGVTQFPSHSVIEKGQTVTLRCDPISGHDNLYWYRRVMGKEIKFLLHFVKESKQDESGMPNNRFLAERTGGTYSTLKVQPAELEDSGVYFCASSQTLAGGHNEQFFGPGTRLTVL.

The sample holds a few counts of this clone. The chain recombines TRBV2 with TRBJ2-7, with 12 bases fitting TRBD2. Losses at the gene ends were 6 bases for V and 1 base for J; bases not matched to a gene: 4. The CDR3 extends over 15 amino acids. Germline V gene sequence: CDR1 SNHLY, CDR2 FYNNEI. This chain's CDR3 is CASRPGLAGSYEQYV. CDR3 nucleotide sequence: TGTGCCAGCAGGCCCGGACTAGCGGGGTCCTACGAGCAGTACGTC.

The chain links TRBV28 to TRBJ1-1, with TRBD1 as a possible D gene (6 bases). Trimming left V 6 bases short and J 11 bases short, with 19 bases between. The germline V gene encodes CDR1 MDHEN and CDR2 SYDVKM. The CDR3 totals 13 residues. This CDR3 is CASSPNTGQRAFF. The CDR3 DNA sequence: TGTGCCAGCAGCCCTAACACCGGACAGAGGGCTTTCTTT.

The chain carries TRBV19 and TRBJ1-2; TRBD1 might be the D (6 bases). The length of the CDR3 is 15 residues. In germline, CDR1 is LNHDA, CDR2 SQIVND (reference sequence). Trimming pared 8 bases from V and 1 base from J, leaving 17 bases between. The CDR3 DNA reads as TGTGCCAGTCGGTATGGGGACATACATAACTATGGCTACACCTTC. Translating it yields CASRYGDIHNYGYTF.

The rearrangement joins TRBV2 to TRBJ2-2, with TRBD1 matching 7 bases. V trimming: 6 bases; J trimming: 0 bases; junction bases outside the gene matches: 4. This CDR3 is 15 amino acids long. Looked up from germline, CDR1 is SNHLY and CDR2 is FYNNEI. CDR3 sequence reads: CASRSQGANTGELFF. In DNA form, the CDR3 reads TGTGCCAGCAGGTCCCAGGGGGCGAACACCGGGGAGCTGTTTTTT.

In nucleotides, the CDR3 is TGTGCCAGCTCACCGAATCCGGACATTTCCTATGGCTACACCTTC. Encoded protein: CASSPNPDISYGYTF. The J gene is TRBJ1-2, the V gene TRBV18; perhaps TRBD1 as D (5 bases). Trimming shortened V by 3 bases and J by 4 bases, and 15 bases separated the two germline ends. The CDR3 consists of 15 residues. Germline assignment: CDR1 KGHSH and CDR2 LQKENI.

This chain joins TRBV20-1 and TRBJ2-7, with D tentatively TRBD1 (6 bases). V was cut by 3 bases and J by 8 bases, with 11 bases left in between. Germline V gene data show CDR1 as DFQATT and CDR2 as SNEGSKA (reference sequence). There are 11 residues in the CDR3. CDR3 coding DNA: TGCAGTGCTAGCAACAGGGTTAAGCAGTACTTC. Translation gives CSASNRVKQYF.

This sequence joins TRBV15 and TRBJ1-2; D ambiguous. The CDR3 has 14 amino acids. Between the trimmed V and J ends, which lost 0 bases and 2 bases, there was a span of 7 bases. CDR1 and CDR2 (germline): LNHNV, YYDKDF (reference sequence). The DNA of the CDR3 is TGTGCCACCAGCAGAGACGACAAGAACTATGGCTACACCTTC. Its protein product is CATSRDDKNYGYTF.

This chain uses TRBV27 with TRBJ1-5, with D possibly matching TRBD1 (6 bases). Trimming stripped 1 base from V and 4 bases from J, with 8 bases between. Looked up from germline, CDR1 is MNHEY and CDR2 is SMNVEV (reference sequence). The CDR3 has 14 residues. CDR3 DNA sequence: TGTGCCAGCAGTTTATGGGGGCGAAATCAGCCCCAGCATTTT. Translated: CASSLWGRNQPQHF.